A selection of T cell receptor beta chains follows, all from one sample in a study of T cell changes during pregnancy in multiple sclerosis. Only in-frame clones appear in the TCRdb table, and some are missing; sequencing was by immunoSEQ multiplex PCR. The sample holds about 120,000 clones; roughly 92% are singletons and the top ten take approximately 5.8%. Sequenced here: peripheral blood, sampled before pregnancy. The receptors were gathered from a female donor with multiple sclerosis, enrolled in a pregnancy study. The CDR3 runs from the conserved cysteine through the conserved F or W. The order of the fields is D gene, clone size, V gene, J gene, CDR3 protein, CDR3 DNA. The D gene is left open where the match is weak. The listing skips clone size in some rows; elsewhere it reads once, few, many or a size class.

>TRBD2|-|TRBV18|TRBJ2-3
CASSLSSGTSGGGTDTQYF
TGTGCCAGCTCACTGAGTTCCGGGACTAGCGGGGGGGGCACAGATACGCAGTATTTT
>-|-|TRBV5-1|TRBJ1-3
CASSSDGTGNTIYF
TGCGCCAGCAGCTCTGACGGGACTGGAAACACCATATATTTT
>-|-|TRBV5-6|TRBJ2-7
CASSFSHEQYF
TGTGCCAGCAGCTTTTCTCACGAGCAGTACTTC
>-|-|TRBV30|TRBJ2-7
CAWSVSHDDGRVYEQYF
TGTGCCTGGAGTGTATCTCACGATGACGGGAGAGTTTACGAGCAGTACTTC
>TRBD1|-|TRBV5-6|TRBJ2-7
CASSFPGQGSYEQYF
TGTGCCAGCAGCTTCCCGGGACAGGGGTCCTACGAGCAGTACTTC
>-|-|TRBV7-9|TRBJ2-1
CASTDETGQFF
TGTGCCAGCACTGATGAGACAGGACAGTTCTTC
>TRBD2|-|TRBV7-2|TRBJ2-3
CASSLFSGGSTDTQYF
TGTGCCAGCAGCTTATTTAGCGGGGGGAGCACAGATACGCAGTATTTT
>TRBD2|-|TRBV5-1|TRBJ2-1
CASSPGLAGGDSYNEQFF
TGCGCCAGCAGTCCCGGACTAGCGGGAGGGGACTCCTACAATGAGCAGTTCTTC
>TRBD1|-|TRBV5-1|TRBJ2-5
CASSFPEDLTGPGETQYF
TGCGCCAGCAGCTTTCCCGAAGATTTGACAGGGCCGGGGGAGACCCAGTACTTC
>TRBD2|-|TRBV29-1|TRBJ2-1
CSGLAVNNEQFF
TGCAGCGGACTAGCGGTTAACAATGAGCAGTTCTTC
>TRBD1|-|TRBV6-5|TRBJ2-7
CASSYGQGAYEQYF
TGTGCCAGCAGTTACGGGCAGGGGGCCTACGAGCAGTACTTC
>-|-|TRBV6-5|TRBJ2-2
CASRSRVAGELFF
TGTGCCAGCAGGTCGAGGGTGGCCGGGGAGCTGTTTTTT
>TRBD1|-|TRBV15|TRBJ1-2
CATSRDWDRVGYGYTF
TGTGCCACCAGCAGAGACTGGGACAGGGTGGGCTATGGCTACACCTTC
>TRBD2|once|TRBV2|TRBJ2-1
CASRGSSGGPPYNEQFF
TGTGCCAGCAGAGGTTCTAGCGGGGGGCCCCCCTACAATGAGCAGTTCTTC
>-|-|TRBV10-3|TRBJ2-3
CAIRGGGDAHGDTQYF
TGTGCCATCAGAGGAGGGGGCGACGCCCACGGGGATACGCAGTATTTT
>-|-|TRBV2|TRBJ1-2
CASSEALLRSGYTF
TGTGCCAGCAGTGAAGCGCTATTACGAAGTGGCTACACCTTC
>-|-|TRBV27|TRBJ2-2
CASSSPGTRNTGELFF
TGTGCCAGCAGTTCCCCGGGAACGCGGAACACCGGGGAGCTGTTTTTT
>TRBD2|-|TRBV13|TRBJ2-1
CASSSGLAGVHEQFF
TGTGCCAGCAGCTCCGGACTAGCGGGAGTCCATGAGCAGTTCTTC
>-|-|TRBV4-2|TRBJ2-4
CASSQVSGIQYF
TGTGCCAGCAGCCAAGTTTCGGGCATTCAGTACTTC
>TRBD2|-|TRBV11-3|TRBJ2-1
CASSLEVAGGEQFF
TGTGCCAGCAGCTTGGAGGTAGCGGGGGGGGAGCAGTTCTTC
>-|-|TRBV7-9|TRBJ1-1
CASSPSTVNTEAFF
TGTGCCAGCAGCCCCTCGACAGTGAACACTGAAGCTTTCTTT
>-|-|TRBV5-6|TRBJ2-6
CASSLEGDSTFSGANVLTF
TGTGCCAGCAGCCTGGAGGGGGACAGCACTTTCTCTGGGGCCAACGTCCTGACTTTC
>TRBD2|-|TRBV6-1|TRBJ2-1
CASRQLSGRYNEQFF
TGTGCCAGCAGGCAGTTGAGCGGGAGGTACAATGAGCAGTTCTTC
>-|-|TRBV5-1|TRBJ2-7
CASSLGGDSYEQYF
TGCGCCAGCAGCTTGGGGGGAGATTCCTACGAGCAGTACTTC
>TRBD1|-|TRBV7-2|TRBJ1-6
CASSLRGTANNSPLHF
TGTGCCAGCAGCTTAAGAGGGACAGCGAATAATTCACCCCTCCACTTT
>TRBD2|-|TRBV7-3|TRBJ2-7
CASSPLGGRASYEQYF
TGTGCCAGCAGCCCCTTAGGCGGGAGGGCCTCCTACGAGCAGTACTTC
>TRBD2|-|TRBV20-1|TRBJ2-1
CSASDSGGVFF
TGCAGTGCTAGTGATAGCGGGGGGGTGTTCTTC
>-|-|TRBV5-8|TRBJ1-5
CASSYRDQPQHF
TGTGCCAGCAGCTACAGGGATCAGCCCCAGCATTTT
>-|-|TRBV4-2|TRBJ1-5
CASSHNSNQPQHF
TGTGCCAGCAGCCATAATAGCAATCAGCCCCAGCATTTT
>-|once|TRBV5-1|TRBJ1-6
CASSLLQGSSYNSPLHF
TGCGCCAGCAGCTTGCTTCAGGGGAGCTCCTATAATTCACCCCTCCACTTT
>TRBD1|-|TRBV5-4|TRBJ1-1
CASSHGQGVEAFF
TGTGCCAGCAGCCACGGCCAGGGGGTTGAAGCTTTCTTT
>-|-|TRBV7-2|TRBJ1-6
CASSNRAGLSINSPLHF
TGTGCCAGCAGCAACCGAGCAGGGCTTTCAATTAATTCACCCCTCCACTTT
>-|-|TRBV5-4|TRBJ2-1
CASSLKSTSGRGEQFF
TGTGCCAGCAGCTTGAAATCGACTTCCGGAAGAGGTGAGCAGTTCTTC
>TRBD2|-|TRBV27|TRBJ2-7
CASSFRTSGRAINEQYF
TGTGCCAGCAGTTTCCGGACTAGCGGGAGGGCCATCAACGAGCAGTACTTC
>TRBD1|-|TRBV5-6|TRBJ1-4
CASSLAGQGNEKLFF
TGTGCCAGCAGCCTCGCGGGACAGGGGAATGAAAAACTGTTTTTT
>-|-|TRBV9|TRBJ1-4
CASSATLQGSNEKLFF
TGTGCCAGCAGCGCAACGTTGCAGGGTAGTAATGAAAAACTGTTTTTT
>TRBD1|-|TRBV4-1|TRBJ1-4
CASSQTGAGDEKLFF
TGCGCCAGCAGCCAGACAGGGGCGGGAGATGAAAAACTGTTTTTT
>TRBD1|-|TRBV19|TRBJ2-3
CASRETGAADTQYF
TGTGCCAGTAGGGAGACAGGGGCTGCAGATACGCAGTATTTT
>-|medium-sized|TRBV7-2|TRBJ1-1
CASSQSGNTEAFF
TGTGCCAGCAGCCAGAGCGGGAACACTGAAGCTTTCTTT
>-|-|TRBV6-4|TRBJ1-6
CASSTKSGNSPLHF
TGTGCCAGCAGTACGAAGTCCGGTAATTCACCCCTCCACTTT
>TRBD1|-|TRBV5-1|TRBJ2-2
CASRPGTGNTGELFF
TGCGCCAGCAGGCCCGGGACAGGGAACACCGGGGAGCTGTTTTTT